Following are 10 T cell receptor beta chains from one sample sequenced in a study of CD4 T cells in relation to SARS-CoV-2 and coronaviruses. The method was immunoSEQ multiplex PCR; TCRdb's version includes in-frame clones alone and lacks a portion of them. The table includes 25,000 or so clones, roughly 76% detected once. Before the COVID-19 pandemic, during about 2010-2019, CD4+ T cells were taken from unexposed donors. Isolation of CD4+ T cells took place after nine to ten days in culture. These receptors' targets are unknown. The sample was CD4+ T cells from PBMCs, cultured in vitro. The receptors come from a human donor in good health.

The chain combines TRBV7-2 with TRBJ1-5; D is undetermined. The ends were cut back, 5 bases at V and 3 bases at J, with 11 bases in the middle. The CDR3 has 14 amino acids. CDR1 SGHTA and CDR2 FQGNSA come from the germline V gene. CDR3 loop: CASSRGLTNQPQHF. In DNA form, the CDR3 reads TGTGCCAGCAGCCGCGGCCTGACCAATCAGCCCCAGCATTTT.

The CDR3 sequence: CASSRGQGSSSNQPQHF. As DNA, the CDR3 is TGTGCCAGCAGTAGAGGACAGGGGAGTAGTAGCAATCAGCCCCAGCATTTT. The V and J genes are TRBV6-2 or TRBV6-3 and TRBJ1-5, with 9 bases lining up with TRBD1. The CDR3 sequence is 17 residues long. Germline CDR1 reads MNHEY; CDR2 reads SVGEGT. J was trimmed by 0 bases and V by 5 bases; bases with no gene match: 8.

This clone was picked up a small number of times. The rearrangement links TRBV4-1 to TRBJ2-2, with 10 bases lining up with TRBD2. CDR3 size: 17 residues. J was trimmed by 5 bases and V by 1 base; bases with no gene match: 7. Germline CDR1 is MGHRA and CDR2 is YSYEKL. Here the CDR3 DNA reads TGCGCCAGCAGCCAAGTGGGTAGCGGGAGGTTAACCGGGGAGCTGTTTTTT. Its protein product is CASSQVGSGRLTGELFF.

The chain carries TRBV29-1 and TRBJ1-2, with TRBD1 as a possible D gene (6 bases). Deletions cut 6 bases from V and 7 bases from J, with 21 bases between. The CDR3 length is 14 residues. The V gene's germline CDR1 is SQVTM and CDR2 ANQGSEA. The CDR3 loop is CSVHMGGSEGGYTF. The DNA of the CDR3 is TGCAGCGTCCACATGGGGGGCTCCGAGGGTGGCTACACCTTC.

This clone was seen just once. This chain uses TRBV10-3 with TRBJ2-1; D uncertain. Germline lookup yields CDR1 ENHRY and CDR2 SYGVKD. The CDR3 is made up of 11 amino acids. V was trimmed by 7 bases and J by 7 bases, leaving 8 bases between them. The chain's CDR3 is CAIMKVNEQFF. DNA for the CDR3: TGTGCCATCATGAAGGTAAATGAGCAGTTCTTC.

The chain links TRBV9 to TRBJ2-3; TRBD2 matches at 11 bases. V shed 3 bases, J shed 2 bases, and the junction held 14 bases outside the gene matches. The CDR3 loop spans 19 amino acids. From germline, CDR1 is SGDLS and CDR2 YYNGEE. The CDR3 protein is CASSGPRLTSGAPTDTQYF. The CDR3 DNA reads TGTGCCAGCAGCGGGCCCCGCCTGACTAGCGGGGCCCCCACAGATACGCAGTATTTT.

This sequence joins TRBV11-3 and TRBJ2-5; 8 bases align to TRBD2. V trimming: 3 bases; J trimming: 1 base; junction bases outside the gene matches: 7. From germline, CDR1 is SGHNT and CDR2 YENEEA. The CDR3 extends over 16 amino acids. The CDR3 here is CASSLGGTSSQETQYF. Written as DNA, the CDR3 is TGTGCCAGCAGCTTGGGGGGGACTAGTTCCCAAGAGACCCAGTACTTC.

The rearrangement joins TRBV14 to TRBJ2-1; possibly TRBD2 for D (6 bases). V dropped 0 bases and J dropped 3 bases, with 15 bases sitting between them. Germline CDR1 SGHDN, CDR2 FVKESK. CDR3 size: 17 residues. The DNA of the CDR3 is TGTGCCAGCAGCCAAGATCTTGGATTCGGGAGCTACAATGAGCAGTTCTTC. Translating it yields CASSQDLGFGSYNEQFF.

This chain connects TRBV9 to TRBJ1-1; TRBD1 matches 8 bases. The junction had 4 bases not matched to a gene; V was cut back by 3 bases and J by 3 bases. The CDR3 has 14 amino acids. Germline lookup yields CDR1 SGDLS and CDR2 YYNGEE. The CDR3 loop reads CASSGQGWDTEAFF. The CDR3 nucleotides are TGTGCCAGCAGCGGACAGGGGTGGGACACTGAAGCTTTCTTT.

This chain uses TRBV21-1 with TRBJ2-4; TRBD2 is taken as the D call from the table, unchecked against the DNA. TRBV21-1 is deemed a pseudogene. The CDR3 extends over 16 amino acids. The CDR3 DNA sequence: TGTGCCAGCAGCAAAGCAGCAAGGGAGGACAAAAACATTCAGTACTTC. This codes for CASSKAAREDKNIQYF.